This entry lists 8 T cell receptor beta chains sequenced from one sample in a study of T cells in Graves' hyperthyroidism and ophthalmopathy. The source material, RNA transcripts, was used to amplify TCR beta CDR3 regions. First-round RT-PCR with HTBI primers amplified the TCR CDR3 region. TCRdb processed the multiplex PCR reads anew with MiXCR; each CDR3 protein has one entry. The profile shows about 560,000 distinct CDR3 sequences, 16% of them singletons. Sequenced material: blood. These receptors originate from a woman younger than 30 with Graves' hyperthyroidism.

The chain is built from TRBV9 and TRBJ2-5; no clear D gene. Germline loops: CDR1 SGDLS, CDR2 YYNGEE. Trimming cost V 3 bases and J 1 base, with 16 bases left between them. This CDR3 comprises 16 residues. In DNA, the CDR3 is TGTGCCAGCAGCGCCGCCGTCGAGCGCGGCCAAGAGACCCAGTACTTC. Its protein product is CASSAAVERGQETQYF.

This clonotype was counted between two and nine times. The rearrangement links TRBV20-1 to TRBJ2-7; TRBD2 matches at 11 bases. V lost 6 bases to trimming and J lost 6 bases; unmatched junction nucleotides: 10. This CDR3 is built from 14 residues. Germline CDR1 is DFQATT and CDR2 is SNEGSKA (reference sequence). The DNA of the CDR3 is TGCAGTGCCCCGGGTCTAGCGGGAGGCGGCGAGCAGTACTTC. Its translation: CSAPGLAGGGEQYF.

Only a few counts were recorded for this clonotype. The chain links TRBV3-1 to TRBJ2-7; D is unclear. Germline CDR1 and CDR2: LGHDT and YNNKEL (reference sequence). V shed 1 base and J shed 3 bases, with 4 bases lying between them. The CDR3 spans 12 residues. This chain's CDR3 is CASSQADYEQYF. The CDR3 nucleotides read TGTGCCAGCAGCCAAGCGGACTACGAGCAGTACTTC.

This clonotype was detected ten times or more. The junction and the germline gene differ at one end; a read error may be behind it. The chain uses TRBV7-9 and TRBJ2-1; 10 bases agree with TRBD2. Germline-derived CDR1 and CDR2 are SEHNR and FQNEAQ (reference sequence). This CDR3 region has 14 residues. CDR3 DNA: TGTGCCAGCAGATTAGCGGGAGGTCGCAATGAGCAGTTCTTC. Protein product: CASRLAGGRNEQFF.

The CDR3 DNA sequence: TGTGCCACCAGTGCCGGGCTGACTGGGGGGAATCAAGAGACCCAGTACTTC. Protein sequence: CATSAGLTGGNQETQYF. The chain recombines TRBV24-1 with TRBJ2-5; perhaps TRBD2 as D (6 bases). The CDR3 is 17 residues long. V lost 5 bases and J 2 bases, leaving 20 bases between the germline ends. Germline V lookup: CDR1 KGHDR, CDR2 SFDVKD.

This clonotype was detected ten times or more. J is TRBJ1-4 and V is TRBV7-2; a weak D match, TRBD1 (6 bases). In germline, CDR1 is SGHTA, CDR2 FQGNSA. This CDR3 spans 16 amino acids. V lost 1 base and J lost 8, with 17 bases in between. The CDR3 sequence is CASSLVGAGVGEKLFF. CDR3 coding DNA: TGTGCCAGCAGCTTAGTGGGCGCAGGGGTTGGAGAAAAACTGTTTTTT.

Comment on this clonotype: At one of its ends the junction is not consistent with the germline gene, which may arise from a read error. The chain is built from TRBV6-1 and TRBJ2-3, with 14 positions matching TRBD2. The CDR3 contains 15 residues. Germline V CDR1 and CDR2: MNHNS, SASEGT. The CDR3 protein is CATQGLAGGTDTRYF. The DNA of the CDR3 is TGTGCCACCCAAGGACTAGCGGGGGGCACAGATACGCGGTATTTT.

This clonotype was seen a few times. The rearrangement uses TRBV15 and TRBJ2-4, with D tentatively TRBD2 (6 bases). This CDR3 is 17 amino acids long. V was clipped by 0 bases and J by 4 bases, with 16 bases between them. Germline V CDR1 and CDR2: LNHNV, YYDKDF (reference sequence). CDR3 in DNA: TGTGCCACCAGCAGAGACCCCATTGGCGGGGCTAAAAACATTCAGTACTTC. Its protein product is CATSRDPIGGAKNIQYF.